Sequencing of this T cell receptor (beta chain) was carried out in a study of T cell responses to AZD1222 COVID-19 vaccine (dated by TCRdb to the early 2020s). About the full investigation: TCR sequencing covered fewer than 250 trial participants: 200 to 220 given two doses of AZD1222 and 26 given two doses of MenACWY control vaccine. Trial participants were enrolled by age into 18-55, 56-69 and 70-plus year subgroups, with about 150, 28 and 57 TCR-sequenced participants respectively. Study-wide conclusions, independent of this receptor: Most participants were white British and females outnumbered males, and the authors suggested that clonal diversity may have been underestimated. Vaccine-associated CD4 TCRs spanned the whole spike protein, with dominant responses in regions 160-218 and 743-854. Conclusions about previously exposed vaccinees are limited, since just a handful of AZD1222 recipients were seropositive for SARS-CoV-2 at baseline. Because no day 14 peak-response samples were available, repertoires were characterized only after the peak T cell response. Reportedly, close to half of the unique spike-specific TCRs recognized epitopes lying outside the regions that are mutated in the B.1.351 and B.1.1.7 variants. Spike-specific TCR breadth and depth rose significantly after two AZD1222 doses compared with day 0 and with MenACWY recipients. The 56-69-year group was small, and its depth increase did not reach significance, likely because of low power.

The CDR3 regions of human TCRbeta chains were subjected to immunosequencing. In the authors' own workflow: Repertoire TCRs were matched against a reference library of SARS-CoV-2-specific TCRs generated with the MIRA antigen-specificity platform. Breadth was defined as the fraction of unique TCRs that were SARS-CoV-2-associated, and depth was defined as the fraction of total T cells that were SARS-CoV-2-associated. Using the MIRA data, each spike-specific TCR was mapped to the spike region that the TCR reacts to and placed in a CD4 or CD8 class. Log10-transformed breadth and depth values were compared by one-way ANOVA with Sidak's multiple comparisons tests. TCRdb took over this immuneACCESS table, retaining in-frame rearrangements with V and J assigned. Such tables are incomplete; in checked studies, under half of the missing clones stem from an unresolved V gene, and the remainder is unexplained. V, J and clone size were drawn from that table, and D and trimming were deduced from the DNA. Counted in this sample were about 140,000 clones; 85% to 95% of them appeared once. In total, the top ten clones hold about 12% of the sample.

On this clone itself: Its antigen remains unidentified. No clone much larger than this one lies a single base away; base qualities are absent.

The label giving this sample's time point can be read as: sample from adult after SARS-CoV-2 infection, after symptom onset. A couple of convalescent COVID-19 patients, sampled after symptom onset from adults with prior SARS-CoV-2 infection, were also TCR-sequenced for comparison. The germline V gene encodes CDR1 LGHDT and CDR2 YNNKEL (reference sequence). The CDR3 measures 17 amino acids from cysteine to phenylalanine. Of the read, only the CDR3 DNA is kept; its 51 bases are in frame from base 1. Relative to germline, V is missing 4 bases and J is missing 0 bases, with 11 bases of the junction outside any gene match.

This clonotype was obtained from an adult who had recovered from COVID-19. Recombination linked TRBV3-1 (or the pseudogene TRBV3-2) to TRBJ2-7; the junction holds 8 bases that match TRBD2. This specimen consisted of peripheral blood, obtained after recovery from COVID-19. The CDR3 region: CASSPSLREDSSYEQYF. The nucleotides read TGTGCCAGCAGCCCGTCCCTGCGGGAGGACAGCTCCTACGAGCAGTACTTC.